Below, 4 T cell receptor beta chains from the same sample are listed, as sequenced in a study of CD8 T cells in Susac syndrome. An input of roughly 0.5 to 1 ug of RNA was subjected to reverse transcription using random hexamers. A single record per CDR3 protein comes from TCRdb applying MiXCR to the immunoSEQ multiplex PCR reads. The sample records 200,000 to 250,000 distinct CDR3 sequences, over 90% being singletons. Sequencing input: CD4+ T cells from PBMCs. Every receptor here comes from a human donor with Susac syndrome.

The chain joins TRBV29-1 to TRBJ2-3; possibly TRBD1 for D (6 bases). Trimming took off 4 bases at V and 1 base at J, with 12 bases between the two ends. Germline CDR1 SQVTM, CDR2 ANQGSEA. The CDR3 covers 14 residues. DNA for the CDR3: TGCAGCGTTGCAGCAGGGGCGCGCACAGATACGCAGTATTTT. It yields the protein CSVAAGARTDTQYF.

V and J are TRBV30 and TRBJ1-5; D gene ambiguous. V was clipped by 0 bases and J by 4 bases, with 7 bases between them. CDR3 size: 13 residues. The germline gives CDR1 GTSNPN, CDR2 SVGIG (reference sequence). This chain's CDR3 is CAWSVSGNQPQHF. CDR3 sequence (DNA): TGTGCCTGGAGTGTAAGTGGAAATCAGCCCCAGCATTTT.

The V gene is TRBV5-1, the J gene TRBJ2-1, with 7 bases fitting TRBD1. The V gene end was trimmed by 3 bases and the J gene end by 5 bases; junction bases not matched to a gene: 11. From germline, CDR1 is SGHRS and CDR2 YFSETQ. The CDR3 runs to 16 residues. The CDR3 DNA sequence: TGCGCCAGCAGCTCGGAGTCCGGGACAGTGGACAATGAGCAGTTCTTC. Encoded protein: CASSSESGTVDNEQFF.

The rearrangement uses TRBV4-3 and TRBJ1-3, with D hard to call. This CDR3 spans 13 amino acids. V was clipped by 1 base and J by 6 bases, with 7 bases between them. The germline gives CDR1 LGHNA, CDR2 YSLEER. As DNA, the CDR3 is TGCGCCAGCAGCCAAGGGAAGGCAAACACCATATATTTT. Its protein product is CASSQGKANTIYF.